This record concerns one TCR beta chain sequence. The data are from a study of human T cells and chemical hapten exposure. V was shortened by 2 bases and J by 10 bases, with 8 bases between the two germline ends. The CDR3 extends over 11 amino acids. Germline assignment: CDR1 SEHNR and CDR2 FQNEAQ (reference sequence). TCRdb processed the RACE reads anew with MiXCR; each CDR3 protein has one entry. The data contain 95,000 to 150,000 distinct CDR3 sequences, roughly 12% of them singletons. Noted time point: patch test 3, about 24 weeks after DPC sensitization. Sample treatment: therapeutic diphenylcyclopropenone sensitization with weekly scalp DPC.

This chain joins TRBV7-9 and TRBJ1-1; D is unclear. This receptor was identified in a woman in her fifties or sixties with alopecia areata. Some clones in this sample may be carry-over from other donors' samples. The input for sequencing was whole blood, taken in connection with sensitization to the hapten diphenylcyclopropenone (DPC). The CDR3 DNA sequence: TGTGCCAGCAGCTTAAAGGATGGAGCTTTCTTT. This codes for CASSLKDGAFF. Supplemented by reference TRBV7-9 and TRBJ1-1, the full variable domain reads DTGVSQNPRHKITKRGQNVTFRCDPISEHNRLYWYRQTLGQGPEFLTYFQNEAQLEKSRLLSDRFSAERPKGSFSTLEIQRTEQGDSAMYLCASSLKDGAFFGQGTRLTVV.